This TCR beta chain was obtained from a study of shared clonotypes between healthy human individuals. V shed 3 bases, J shed 7 bases, and the junction held 7 bases outside the gene matches. Germline V gives CDR1 SEHNR, CDR2 FQNEAQ (reference sequence). This CDR3 is 15 amino acids long. Positive CCR7 selection of CD45RO-negative cells yielded the naive CD8 cells, and terminally differentiated effector memory CD45RA+ cells were excluded. Sequenced by immunoSEQ multiplex PCR; TCRdb stores in-frame clones only, minus some. The table lists around 1,900,000 clones, around 93% of them singletons, with approximately 1.7% in the top ten.

The clonotype was recovered from a man in his late teens or twenties in good health. Some clones in this sample may be carry-over from other donors' samples. Sequencing was carried out using naive CD8+ T cells from PBMCs. The chain employs TRBV7-9 and TRBJ2-1, with 9 nucleotides matching TRBD2. The CDR3 sequence is CASSLELREGNEQFF. Here the CDR3 DNA reads TGTGCCAGCAGCTTGGAATTGCGGGAGGGGAATGAGCAGTTCTTC.